This T cell receptor beta chain was sequenced in a study of CD8+ T cells in alopecia areata. Background on the study: Affected scalp percentage gauged treated patients' severity. The study's findings and limits: Clonality was higher in lesional than normal scalp, especially in alopecia totalis/universalis. Many expanded lesional clones remained in scalp and blood on tofacitinib.

As to treatment: oral pan-JAK inhibitor, 5-10 mg twice daily. The CDR3 runs 14 residues. Losses at the gene ends were 6 bases for V and 5 bases for J; bases not matched to a gene: 7. Germline CDR1 is SQVTM and CDR2 is ANQGSEA. Note on this clone: The antigen is undetermined.

In each case, RNA was isolated and then reverse transcribed into cDNA as the sequencing template. Here immunoSEQ multiplex PCR was the method, and the copy in TCRdb shows in-frame clones only, minus some. The sample lists around 200,000 clones, about 60% occurring once. Source: CD8+ T cells sorted from blood, taken at week 24, from a patient treated with tofacitinib. V gene TRBV29-1 combines with J gene TRBJ2-5; 12 positions match TRBD1. The origin of this receptor is a human donor with alopecia areata. The CDR3 is CSVLGQGADETQYF. The CDR3 coding sequence is TGCAGCGTCTTGGGACAGGGGGCGGACGAGACCCAGTACTTC.